What follows are 7 T cell receptor beta chains derived from one specimen sequenced in a study of T cell repertoires in cytomegalovirus infection. Antigens of these TCRs are unknown. TCRdb called the reads again in MiXCR, with one record for every CDR3 protein. The data show under 150,000 distinct CDR3 sequences, with 30% seen just once and around two fifths held by the top ten. Sample: CD8+ T cells from cultured PBMCs, taken from culture after CMV antigen stimulation. The receptors shown here come from a human donor in good health (CMV status not recorded). Some clones in this sample may be carry-over from other donors' samples.

There are a few counts of this clonotype. This chain uses TRBV6-2 or TRBV6-3 with TRBJ2-1; 8 bases map to TRBD2. J lost 0 bases, V lost 0 bases, and 4 bases had no gene match. Germline values: CDR1 MNHEY, CDR2 SVGEGT. The CDR3 runs to 17 residues. The CDR3 loop reads CASSYSGGGFSYNEQFF. In DNA, the CDR3 is TGTGCCAGCAGTTACTCCGGCGGGGGGTTCTCCTACAATGAGCAGTTCTTC.

The V and J genes are TRBV7-6 and TRBJ1-4, with 7 bases fitting TRBD1. The V gene's germline CDR1 is SGHVS and CDR2 FNYEAQ. This CDR3 is built from 15 residues. Losses at the gene ends were 2 bases for V and 5 bases for J; bases not matched to a gene: 5. The CDR3 loop is CASSLSATGNEKLFF. For the CDR3, the DNA is TGTGCCAGCAGCTTAAGCGCGACAGGGAATGAAAAACTGTTTTTT.

The chain couples TRBV20-1 to TRBJ1-1; D is unresolved. The length of the CDR3 is 13 residues. Trimming shortened V by 6 bases and J by 2 bases, and 13 bases separated the two germline ends. From germline, CDR1 is DFQATT and CDR2 SNEGSKA (reference sequence). DNA of the CDR3: TGCAGTGCCCCAGTGGTACTCAACACTGAAGCTTTCTTT. Protein: CSAPVVLNTEAFF.

This clonotype was detected a few times. V is TRBV29-1 and J is TRBJ2-1; weak D call: TRBD1 (5 bases). V lost 8 bases and J lost 0, with 11 bases in between. The germline gives CDR1 SQVTM, CDR2 ANQGSEA. The CDR3 is 13 residues long. Written as DNA, the CDR3 is TGCAGCACCCGACAGAGCTCCTACAATGAGCAGTTCTTC. This codes for CSTRQSSYNEQFF.

This chain connects TRBV4-2 to TRBJ1-1; D unclear. V was cut by 1 base and J by 4 bases, with 7 bases left in between. This CDR3 comprises 13 residues. CDR1 is LGHNA, CDR2 YNFKEQ, per germline. CDR3 in amino acids: CASSQVPSTEAFF. The CDR3 bases are TGTGCCAGCAGCCAAGTTCCTAGCACTGAAGCTTTCTTT.

The chain has TRBV13 and TRBJ1-4, with 10 bases matching TRBD1. With V trimmed by 5 bases and J by 7 bases, 7 bases remained unmatched. This CDR3 has 15 amino acids. Germline CDR1 is PRHDT and CDR2 is FYEKMQ (reference sequence). The DNA of the CDR3 is TGTGCCAGCAGCGCCCGACAGGGGGCAGGTGAAAAACTGTTTTTT. Protein sequence: CASSARQGAGEKLFF.

Note on this clonotype: The CDR3 does not end in the conserved phenylalanine or tryptophan, so this is likely a read error. The chain is built from TRBV7-8 and TRBJ2-7; D possibly corresponds to TRBD1 (5 bases). V lost 2 bases, J lost 3 bases, and 11 bases lay in between. CDR3 length: 14 amino acids. The germline CDR1 and CDR2 sequences are SGHVS and FQNEAQ. This CDR3 reads CASSLSQGSYEQYS. The CDR3, as DNA: TGTGCCAGCAGCTTATCCCAGGGTAGCTACGAGCAGTACTCC.